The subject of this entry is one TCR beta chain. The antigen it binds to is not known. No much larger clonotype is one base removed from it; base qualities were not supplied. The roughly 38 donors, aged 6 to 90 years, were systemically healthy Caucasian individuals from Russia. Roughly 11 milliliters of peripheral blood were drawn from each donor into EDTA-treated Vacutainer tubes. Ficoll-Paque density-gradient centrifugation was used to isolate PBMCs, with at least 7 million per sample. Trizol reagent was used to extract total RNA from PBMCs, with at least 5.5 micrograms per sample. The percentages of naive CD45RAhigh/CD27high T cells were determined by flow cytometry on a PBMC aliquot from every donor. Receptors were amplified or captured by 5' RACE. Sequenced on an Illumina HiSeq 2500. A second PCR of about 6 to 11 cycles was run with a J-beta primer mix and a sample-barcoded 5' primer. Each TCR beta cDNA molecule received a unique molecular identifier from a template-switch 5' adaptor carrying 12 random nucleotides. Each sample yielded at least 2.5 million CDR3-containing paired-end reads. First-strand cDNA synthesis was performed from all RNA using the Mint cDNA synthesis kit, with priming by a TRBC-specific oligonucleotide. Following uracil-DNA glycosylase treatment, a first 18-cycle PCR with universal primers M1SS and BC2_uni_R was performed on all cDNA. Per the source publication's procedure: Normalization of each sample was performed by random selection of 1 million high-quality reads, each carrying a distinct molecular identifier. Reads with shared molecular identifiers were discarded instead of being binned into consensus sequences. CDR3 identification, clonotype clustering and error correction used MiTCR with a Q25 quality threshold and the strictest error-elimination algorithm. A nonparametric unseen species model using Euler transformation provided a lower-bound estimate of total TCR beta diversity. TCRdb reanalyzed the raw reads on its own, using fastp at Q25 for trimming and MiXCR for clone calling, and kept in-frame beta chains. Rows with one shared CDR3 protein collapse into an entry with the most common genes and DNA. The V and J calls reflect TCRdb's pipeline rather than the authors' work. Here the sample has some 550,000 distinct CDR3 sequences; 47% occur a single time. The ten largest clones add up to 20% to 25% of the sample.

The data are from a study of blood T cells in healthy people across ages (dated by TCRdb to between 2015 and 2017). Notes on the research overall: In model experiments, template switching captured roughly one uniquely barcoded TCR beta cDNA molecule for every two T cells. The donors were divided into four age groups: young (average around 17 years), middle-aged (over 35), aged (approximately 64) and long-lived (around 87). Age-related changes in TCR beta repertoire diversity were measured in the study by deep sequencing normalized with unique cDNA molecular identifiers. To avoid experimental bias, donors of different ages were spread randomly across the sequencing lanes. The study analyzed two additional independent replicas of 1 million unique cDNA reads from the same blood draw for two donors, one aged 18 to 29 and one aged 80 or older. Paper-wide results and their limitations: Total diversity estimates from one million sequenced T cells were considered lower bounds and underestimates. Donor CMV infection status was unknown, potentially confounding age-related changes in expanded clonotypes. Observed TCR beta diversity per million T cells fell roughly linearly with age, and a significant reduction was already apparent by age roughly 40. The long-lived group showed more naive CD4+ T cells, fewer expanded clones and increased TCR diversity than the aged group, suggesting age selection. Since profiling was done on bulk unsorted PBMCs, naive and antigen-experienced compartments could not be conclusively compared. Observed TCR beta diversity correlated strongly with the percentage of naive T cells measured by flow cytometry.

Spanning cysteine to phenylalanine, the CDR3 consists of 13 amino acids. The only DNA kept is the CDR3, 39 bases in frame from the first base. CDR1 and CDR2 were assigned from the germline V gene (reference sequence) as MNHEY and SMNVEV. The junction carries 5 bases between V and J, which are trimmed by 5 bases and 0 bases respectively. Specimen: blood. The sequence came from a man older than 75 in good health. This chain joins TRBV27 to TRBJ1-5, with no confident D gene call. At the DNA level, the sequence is TGTGCCAGCAGTGGGAATAGCAATCAGCCCCAGCATTTT. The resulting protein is CASSGNSNQPQHF.